This T cell receptor (beta chain) was profiled in a study of response to subunit inactivated influenza vaccine. The CDR3 loop spans 16 amino acids. Germline V CDR1 and CDR2: DFQATT, SNEGSKA (reference sequence). Unmatched junction bases numbered 15, after V lost 4 bases and J lost 5 bases. On this clonotype: Its antigen is still unknown.

Findings of the study overall: Authors proposed each seasonal influenza vaccination draws in few new T cells.

TCRdb redid the calling of the RT-PCR reads with MiXCR, one entry per CDR3 protein. Among over 800,000 distinct CDR3 sequences listed, around 20% were seen once. The source material was PBMCs from blood, sampled around 5 days after vaccination. The TCR comes from a man aged 50 to 60 who received an inactivated influenza vaccine. The chain recombines TRBV20-1 with TRBJ2-5; 8 nucleotides align to TRBD2. DNA of the CDR3: TGCAGTGCTACCAACCTTATGAGCGGGGGCGGGGAGACCCAGTACTTC. Protein product: CSATNLMSGGGETQYF.